This T cell receptor (beta chain) was sequenced during a study of cytotoxic CD8 clonotypes in ibrutinib-treated CLL. Measured with immunoSEQ multiplex PCR; TCRdb has only the in-frame clones, and not every one. In the table there are 200,000 to 250,000 clones, 75% to 80% of which are singletons. Germline trimming cut 4 bases from V and 14 bases from J; bases unmatched to any gene: 10. Germline V CDR1 and CDR2: MNHEY, SMNVEV (reference sequence). The CDR3 length is 14 residues. The V and J genes are TRBV27 and TRBJ2-1, with TRBD2 identical over 11 bases. Sequenced here: PBMCs, sampled after 12 months of ibrutinib treatment. This clonotype was obtained from a human donor with chronic lymphocytic leukemia. The CDR3 here is CASSSGLAGQGEFF. DNA for the CDR3: TGTGCCAGCAGTTCTGGACTAGCGGGTCAAGGGGAGTTCTTC.